A selection of T cell receptor beta chains follows, all from one sample in a study of blood T cell repertoires in COVID-19. Repertoires were generated with immunoSEQ multiplex PCR, while TCRdb's copy carries only in-frame clones and drops some. Of about 150,000 clones listed, roughly four fifths are singletons. The sample was peripheral blood. The receptor set was obtained from a human donor with acute or convalescent COVID-19. The donor label of this sample is uncertain. Both conserved end residues are part of each CDR3. The order of the fields is V gene, CDR3 protein.

TRBV2 | CASSTQQGAIYGYTF
TRBV21-1 | CASSNRDILKQYF
TRBV12-3/TRBV12-4 | CASPWRVGEKLFF
TRBV7-2 | CASSLGNRPQETQYF
TRBV6-1 | CASSEQGYEQYF
TRBV11-2 | CASSLEPGTASPLHF
TRBV19 | CASSIDVQVGYTF
TRBV30 | CAWSWGGGGLFNYGYTF
TRBV19 | CASSKGTGMVGDTQYF
TRBV19 | CASKYSRGTEAFF
TRBV4-1 | CASSQDPGTEARGYTF
TRBV4-3 | CASSQDHLRGAHNEQFF
TRBV6-5 | CATSVAASGNTIYF
TRBV5-5 | CASSPRGRPLGETQYF
TRBV10-3 | CAISGGTGGTEAFF
TRBV10-1 | CASSGQGRTDTQYF
TRBV6-5 | CASRIQGAGTEAFF
TRBV6-6 | CASSQRLAGANTQYF
TRBV19 | CASTFRSRVSNQPQHF
TRBV5-4 | CASSRKGTGVNEKLFF